This T cell receptor beta chain was found in a study of regulatory T cells in long-lasting Graves disease. The table lists this clonotype with many counts. Its antigen remains unknown. Arm-PCR of CDR3 regions and iRepertoire HTBI primers were used to build TCR beta libraries. A single record per CDR3 protein comes from TCRdb applying MiXCR to the multiplex PCR reads. Here the sample spans 350,000 to 450,000 distinct CDR3 sequences, about 11% being singletons. Findings and caveats of the study: Patients with persistent disease shared 2,741 public clonotypes, outpacing the roughly 970 shared by new patients.

Time point denoted: newly diagnosed GD, antithyroid drugs for less than 3 months. TCR sequences were obtained from RNA taken from PBMCs. Looked up from germline, CDR1 is MDHEN and CDR2 is SYDVKM. V gave up 1 base and J gave up 7 bases, with 10 bases separating them. CDR3 length: 13 residues. The same data also contributed to another study, on T cells in Graves' hyperthyroidism and ophthalmopathy. That work contributes: Recently diagnosed hyperthyroidism of less than 2 months' duration affected patients aged 18 to 65. Used for diagnoses were clinical symptoms, serum thyroxine and TRAb, thyroid ultrasound and orbital computed tomography. Most expanded thyroid clonotypes above 0.001 also appeared in blood.

This TCR came from a woman in her late teens or twenties with Graves disease. Source: peripheral blood mononuclear cells (PBMCs), taken at new diagnosis, from a patient treated with antithyroid drugs. The chain carries TRBV28 and TRBJ1-1; tentatively, D is TRBD1 (5 bases). CDR3 sequence: CASSLLTEIEAFF. The DNA of the CDR3 is TGTGCCAGCAGTTTATTGACAGAGATTGAAGCTTTCTTT. The full variable domain, completed using reference TRBV28 and TRBJ1-1, is DVKVTQSSRYLVKRTGEKVFLECVQDMDHENMFWYRQDPGLGLRLIYFSYDVKMKEKGDIPEGYSVSREKKERFSLILESASTNQTSMYLCASSLLTEIEAFFGQGTRLTVV.